This T cell receptor (beta chain) was obtained from a study of post-analysis software for immune sequencing data (dated by TCRdb to between 2015 and 2016). General notes on the study: The recorded disease courses included relapsing-remitting, secondary progressive and progressive-relapsing multiple sclerosis, and some patients had no subtype annotation. The multiple sclerosis patient repertoires were compared with 11 previously published healthy control repertoires from donors aged about 6 to 25 years. A subset of samples was prepared in parallel using single-end sample barcoding, then pooled and co-amplified after Illumina adapter ligation.

A remark on this clonotype: No antigen is known for it. Base quality data are lacking; no much larger clone is found one base away.

Results and caveats for the whole study, not just this receptor: Significantly higher frequencies in patients than in controls were found for roughly five TRBV segments, including TRBV5-6, TRBV5-1 and TRBV20-1. The control group was slightly older than the multiple sclerosis patient group. When samples were clustered directly using the F measure, samples prepared in the same batch co-clustered strongly, which prompted a batch-effect correction. Significantly lower normalized Chao1 diversity was found in multiple sclerosis patients than in controls, suggesting substantial peripheral T-cell clonal expansion.

Trimming accounts for 5 bases at V and 1 base at J, while the number of junction bases matched to no gene is 11. The CDR3 sequence holds 17 residues, the cysteine and phenylalanine included. Of the read, only the CDR3 DNA is kept; its 51 bases are in frame from base 1. The germline V gene sets CDR1 to SGHDT and CDR2 to YYEEEE. Library prep was done by PCR. Instrument on record: Illumina HiSeq 2500. Unique molecular identifiers were incorporated into TCR beta cDNA libraries to reduce PCR and sequencing biases. About 500,000 cDNA molecules were obtained for every 1 to 10 million input T cells, so each molecule roughly corresponded to one T cell. The patient libraries were prepared and sequenced using the same protocol as the earlier healthy control dataset. Within a given batch, samples were prepared together, multiplexed and sequenced on the same HiSeq lane. Concerning the study's data processing: Raw barcoded reads were processed with MIGEC, and single-read molecular identifier groups were discarded before consensus assembly and CDR3 extraction. VDJtools was used for post-analysis of the clonotype tables, and diversity was normalized by down-sampling every dataset to the size of the smallest sample. To correct batch-related cross-sample contamination, repertoire overlap clustering matched CDR3 amino acid sequences but not nucleotide sequences. TCRdb itself trimmed the public reads at Q25 with fastp, ran MiXCR and retained productive beta chains. Here each entry gathers all rows of one CDR3 protein and keeps the most common genes and DNA. The V and J calls and clone size come from TCRdb's table, not from the authors' own analysis. The sample table shows roughly 580,000 distinct CDR3 sequences, and 40% to 50% are seen once. The ten largest clonotypes hold under 2% of the sample.

To demonstrate the VDJtools post-analysis software, the study profiled TCR beta repertoires from the peripheral blood of 13 young patients with multiple sclerosis. The patients with multiple sclerosis were children and adolescents between roughly 6 and 15 years of age. Material for sequencing was blood. This receptor was obtained from a girl aged 10 to 17 with multiple sclerosis. The chain links TRBV5-6 with TRBJ2-3; 9 bases in the middle match TRBD2. The DNA reads TGTGCCAGCAGGGTTAGCGGGAGTAGGCCGGGCACAGATACGCAGTATTTT. Its protein is CASRVSGSRPGTDTQYF. The full variable domain, with segments outside the CDR3 supplied by the reference TRBV5-6 and TRBJ2-3 proteins, appears as DAGVTQSPTHLIKTRGQQVTLRCSPKSGHDTVSWYQQALGQGPQFIFQYYEEEERQRGNFPDRFSGHQFPNYSSELNVNALLLGDSALYLCASRVSGSRPGTDTQYFGPGTRLTVL.